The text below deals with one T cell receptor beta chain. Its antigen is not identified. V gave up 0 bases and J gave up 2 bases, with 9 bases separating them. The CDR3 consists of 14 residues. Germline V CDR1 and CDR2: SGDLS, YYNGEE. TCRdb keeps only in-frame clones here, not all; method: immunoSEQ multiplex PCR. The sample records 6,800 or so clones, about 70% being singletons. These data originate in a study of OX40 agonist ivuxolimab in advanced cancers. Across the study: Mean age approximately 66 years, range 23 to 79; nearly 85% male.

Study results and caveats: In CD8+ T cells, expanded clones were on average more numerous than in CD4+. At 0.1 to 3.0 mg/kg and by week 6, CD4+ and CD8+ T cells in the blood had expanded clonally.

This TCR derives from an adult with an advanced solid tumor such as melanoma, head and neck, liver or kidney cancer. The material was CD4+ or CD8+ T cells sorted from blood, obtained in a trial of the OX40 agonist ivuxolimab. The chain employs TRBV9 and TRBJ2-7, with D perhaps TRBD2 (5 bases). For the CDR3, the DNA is TGTGCCAGCAGCGTAGTCGGGGAACCCTACGAGCAGTACTTC. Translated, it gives CASSVVGEPYEQYF. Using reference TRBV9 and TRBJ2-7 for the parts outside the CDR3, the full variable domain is DSGVTQTPKHLITATGQRVTLRCSPRSGDLSVYWYQQSLDQGLQFLIQYYNGEERAKGNILERFSAQQFPDLHSELNLSSLELGDSALYFCASSVVGEPYEQYFGPGTRLTVT.